One and the same sample provided the 10 T cell receptor beta chains below, sequenced in a study of control samples from healthy donors and cancer patients. Profiled with immunoSEQ multiplex PCR; TCRdb holds only in-frame clones, not every one. The sample lists some 120,000 clones, more than 70% seen once, with almost 40% in the top ten. The sample consisted of blood. The receptors here all came from a middle-aged man in good health.

The table lists this clone with many counts. The J gene is TRBJ1-5, the V gene TRBV19; TRBD1 might be the D (6 bases). In germline, CDR1 is LNHDA, CDR2 SQIVND (reference sequence). The CDR3 covers 15 residues. V lost 6 bases and J lost 9, with 21 bases in between. The CDR3 nucleotides are TGTGCCAGTAGCGCATGGGGGCAGGGAGGATCGCCCCAGCATTTT. Translating gives CASSAWGQGGSPQHF.

As regards this clone: Other nucleotide sequences from this sample produce the same CDR3. The chain is built from TRBV10-3 and TRBJ1-5; D is perhaps TRBD1 (5 bases). CDR3 size: 12 residues. V shed 3 bases and J shed 7 bases, with 7 bases lying between them. Germline V gives CDR1 ENHRY, CDR2 SYGVKD. This CDR3 is CAISDRGQPQHF. Written as DNA, the CDR3 is TGTGCCATCAGTGATCGGGGGCAGCCCCAGCATTTT.

The chain couples TRBV7-9 to TRBJ1-5; D is ambiguous. Germline lookup yields CDR1 SEHNR and CDR2 FQNEAQ (reference sequence). V was cut by 5 bases and J by 3 bases, with 11 bases left in between. This CDR3 is built from 14 residues. The CDR3 bases are TGTGCCAGCAGCCTTACGGGGTTCAATCAGCCCCAGCATTTT. Its translation: CASSLTGFNQPQHF.

The rearrangement links TRBV24-1 to TRBJ2-3; 11 positions match TRBD2. Trimming at V came to 4 bases and at J to 4 bases, leaving 6 bases not matched to a gene. Looked up from germline, CDR1 is KGHDR and CDR2 is SFDVKD. This CDR3 contains 16 residues. The CDR3 sequence: CATSDPGTSGSDTQYF. In nucleotides, the CDR3 is TGTGCCACCAGTGACCCCGGGACTAGCGGCTCAGATACGCAGTATTTT.

The rearrangement joins TRBV30 to TRBJ2-3; TRBD1 might be the D (5 bases). V was clipped by 2 bases and J by 1 base, with 13 bases between them. The CDR3 loop spans 15 amino acids. Germline V gene lookup returns CDR1 GTSNPN and CDR2 SVGIG (reference sequence). The DNA of the CDR3 is TGTGCCTGGAGTCTGACAGAGTTCCGCACAGATACGCAGTATTTT. This encodes CAWSLTEFRTDTQYF.

This chain links TRBV5-1 with TRBJ2-7; 10 positions match TRBD1. CDR1 SGHRS and CDR2 YFSETQ come from the germline V gene. With 0 bases clipped from V and 5 bases from J, the junction kept 5 bases outside the gene matches. The length of the CDR3 is 15 residues. CDR3 DNA: TGCGCCAGCAGCTTGGTCGGACAGGGGGACAACGAGCAGTACTTC. Its translation: CASSLVGQGDNEQYF.

The chain employs TRBV27 and TRBJ1-2; TRBD1 matches at 7 bases. The CDR3 sequence is 17 residues long. V dropped 5 bases and J dropped 0; count of bases not matched to a gene: 12. Germline CDR1 is MNHEY and CDR2 is SMNVEV (reference sequence). The CDR3 coding sequence is TGTGCCAGCAGTCCGCGCCCGGACAGGACTCCTAACTATGGCTACACCTTC. Protein sequence: CASSPRPDRTPNYGYTF.

This chain connects TRBV14 to TRBJ1-1; D is undetermined. This CDR3 has 13 residues. V lost 0 bases to trimming and J lost 4 bases, with 6 bases between them. Germline V lookup: CDR1 SGHDN, CDR2 FVKESK. As DNA, the CDR3 is TGTGCCAGCAGCCAAGATATGGGCACTGAAGCTTTCTTT. Its protein product is CASSQDMGTEAFF.

This chain connects TRBV15 to TRBJ1-2, with TRBD1 matching over 10 bases. Germline CDR1 reads LNHNV; CDR2 reads YYDKDF (reference sequence). CDR3 length equals 17 residues. J was trimmed by 4 bases and V by 4 bases; bases with no gene match: 12. The CDR3 loop reads CATSTTSWTGGVYGYTF. As DNA, the CDR3 is TGTGCCACCAGCACAACGTCTTGGACAGGGGGGGTCTATGGCTACACCTTC.

This clone was observed once. The V gene is TRBV3-1 (or the pseudogene TRBV3-2), the J gene TRBJ2-2; D possibly uses TRBD1 or TRBD2 (6 bases each). Trimming cost V 10 bases and J 1 base, with 10 bases left between them. Germline-derived CDR1 and CDR2 are LGHDT and YNNKEL (reference sequence). The CDR3 length is 13 residues. CDR3: CATGGRNTGELFF. The CDR3 DNA follows: TGTGCCACCGGGGGCAGGAACACCGGGGAGCTGTTTTTT.